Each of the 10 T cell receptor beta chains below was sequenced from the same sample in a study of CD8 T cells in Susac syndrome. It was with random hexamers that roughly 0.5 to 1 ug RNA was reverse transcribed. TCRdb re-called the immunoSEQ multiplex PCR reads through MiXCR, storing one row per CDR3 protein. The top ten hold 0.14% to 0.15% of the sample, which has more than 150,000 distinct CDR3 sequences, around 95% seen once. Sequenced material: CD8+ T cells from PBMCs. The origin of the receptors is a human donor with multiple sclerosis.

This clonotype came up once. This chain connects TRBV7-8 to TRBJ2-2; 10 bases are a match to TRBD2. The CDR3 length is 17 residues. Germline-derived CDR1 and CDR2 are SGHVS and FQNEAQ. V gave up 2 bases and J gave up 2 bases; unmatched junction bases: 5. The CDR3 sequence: CASSLRTSGENTGELFF. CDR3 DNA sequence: TGTGCCAGCAGCTTAAGGACTAGCGGAGAAAACACCGGGGAGCTGTTTTTT.

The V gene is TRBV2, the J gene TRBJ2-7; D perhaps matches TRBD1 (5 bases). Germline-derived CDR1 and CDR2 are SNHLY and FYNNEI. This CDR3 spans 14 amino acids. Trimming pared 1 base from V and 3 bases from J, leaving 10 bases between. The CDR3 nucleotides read TGTGCCAGCAGTGAAGGTCAGGGATTCTACGAGCAGTACGTC. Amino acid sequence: CASSEGQGFYEQYV.

The CDR3 region is CSALGDQDYGYTF. CDR3 sequence (DNA): TGCAGTGCTCTAGGGGATCAGGACTATGGCTACACCTTC. The genes are TRBV20-1 and TRBJ1-2; D possibly corresponds to TRBD1 (5 bases). From germline, CDR1 is DFQATT and CDR2 SNEGSKA (reference sequence). Trimming shortened V by 5 bases and J by 3 bases, and 13 bases separated the two germline ends. The CDR3 sequence is 13 residues long.

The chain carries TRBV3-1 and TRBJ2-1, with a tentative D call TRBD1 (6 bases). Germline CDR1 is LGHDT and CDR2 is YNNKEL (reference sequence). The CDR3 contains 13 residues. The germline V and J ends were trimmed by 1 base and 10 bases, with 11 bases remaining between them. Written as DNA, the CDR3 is TGTGCCAGCAGCCAAGGAGGGGGTTGGGAGCAGTTCTTC. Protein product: CASSQGGGWEQFF.

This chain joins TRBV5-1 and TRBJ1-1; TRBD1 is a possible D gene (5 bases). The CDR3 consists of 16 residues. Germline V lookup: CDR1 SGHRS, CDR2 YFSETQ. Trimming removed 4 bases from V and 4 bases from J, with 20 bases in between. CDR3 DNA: TGCGCCAGCAGCCCGGCGGGGGGGGTGGAAAGCACTGAAGCTTTCTTT. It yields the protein CASSPAGGVESTEAFF. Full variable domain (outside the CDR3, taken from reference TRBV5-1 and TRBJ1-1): KAGVTQTPRYLIKTRGQQVTLSCSPISGHRSVSWYQQTPGQGLQFLFEYFSETQRNKGNFPGRFSGRQFSNSRSEMNVSTLELGDSALYLCASSPAGGVESTEAFFGQGTRLTVV.

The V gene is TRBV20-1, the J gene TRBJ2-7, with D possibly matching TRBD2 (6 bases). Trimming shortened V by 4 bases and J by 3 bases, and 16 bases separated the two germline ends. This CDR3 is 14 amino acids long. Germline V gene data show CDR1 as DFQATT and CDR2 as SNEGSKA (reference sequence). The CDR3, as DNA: TGCAGTGCTACCTTACCGGGAGCCTTCTACGAGCAGTACGTC. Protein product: CSATLPGAFYEQYV.

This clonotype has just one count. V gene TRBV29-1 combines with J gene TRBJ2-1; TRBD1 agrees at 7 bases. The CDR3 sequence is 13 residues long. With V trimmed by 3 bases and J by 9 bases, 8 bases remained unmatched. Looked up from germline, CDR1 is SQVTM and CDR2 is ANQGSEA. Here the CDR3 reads CSVDVQGVTEQFF. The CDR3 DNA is TGCAGCGTTGACGTTCAGGGGGTAACTGAGCAGTTCTTC.

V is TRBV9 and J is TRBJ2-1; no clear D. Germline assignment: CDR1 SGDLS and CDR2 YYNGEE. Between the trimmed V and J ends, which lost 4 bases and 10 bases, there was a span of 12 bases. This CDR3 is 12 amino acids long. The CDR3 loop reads CASSLGSIEQFF. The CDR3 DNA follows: TGTGCCAGCAGCCTAGGGTCGATCGAGCAGTTCTTC. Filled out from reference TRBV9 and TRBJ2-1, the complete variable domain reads DSGVTQTPKHLITATGQRVTLRCSPRSGDLSVYWYQQSLDQGLQFLIQYYNGEERAKGNILERFSAQQFPDLHSELNLSSLELGDSALYFCASSLGSIEQFFGPGTRLTVL.

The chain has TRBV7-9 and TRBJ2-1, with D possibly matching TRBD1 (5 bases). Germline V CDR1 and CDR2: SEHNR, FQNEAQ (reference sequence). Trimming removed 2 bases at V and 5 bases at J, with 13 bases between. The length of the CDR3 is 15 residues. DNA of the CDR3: TGTGCCAGCAGCTTATGGACACCCCTGAACAATGAGCAGTTCTTC. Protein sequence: CASSLWTPLNNEQFF.

Written as DNA, the CDR3 is TGTGCCAGCAGCTTGGCCCCTAGCGAGCAGGTTGAGCAGTACGTC. This encodes CASSLAPSEQVEQYV. V and J are TRBV5-6 and TRBJ2-7; D might be TRBD2 (6 bases). The V and J ends lost 0 bases and 7 bases respectively, with 17 bases between them. The germline gives CDR1 SGHDT, CDR2 YYEEEE. The CDR3 spans 15 residues.